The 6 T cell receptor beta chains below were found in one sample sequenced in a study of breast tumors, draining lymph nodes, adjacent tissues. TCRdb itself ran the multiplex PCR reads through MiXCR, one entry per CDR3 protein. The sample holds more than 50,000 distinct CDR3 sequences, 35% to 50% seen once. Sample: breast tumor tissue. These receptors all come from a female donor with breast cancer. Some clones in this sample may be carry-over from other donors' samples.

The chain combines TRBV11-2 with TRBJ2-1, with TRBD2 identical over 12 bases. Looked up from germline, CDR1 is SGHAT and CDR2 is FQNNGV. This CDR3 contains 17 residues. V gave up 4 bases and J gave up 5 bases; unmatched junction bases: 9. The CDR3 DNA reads TGTGCCAGCAGCTCCGGACTAGCGGGGAGGCGGAACAATGAGCAGTTCTTC. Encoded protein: CASSSGLAGRRNNEQFF.

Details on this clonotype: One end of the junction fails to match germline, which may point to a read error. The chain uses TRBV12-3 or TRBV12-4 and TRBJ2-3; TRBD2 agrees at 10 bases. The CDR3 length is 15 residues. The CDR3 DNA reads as TGTGCCAGCACCGTCAGCGGGAGGGCCAGAGATCCGCAGTATTTT. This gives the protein CASTVSGRARDPQYF.

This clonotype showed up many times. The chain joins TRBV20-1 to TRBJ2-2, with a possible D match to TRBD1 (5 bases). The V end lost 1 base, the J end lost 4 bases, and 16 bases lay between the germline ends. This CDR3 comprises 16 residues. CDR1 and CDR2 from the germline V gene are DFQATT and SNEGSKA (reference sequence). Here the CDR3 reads CSARVMTPRGTGELFF. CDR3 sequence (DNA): TGCAGTGCTAGAGTTATGACGCCTAGGGGCACCGGGGAGCTGTTTTTT.

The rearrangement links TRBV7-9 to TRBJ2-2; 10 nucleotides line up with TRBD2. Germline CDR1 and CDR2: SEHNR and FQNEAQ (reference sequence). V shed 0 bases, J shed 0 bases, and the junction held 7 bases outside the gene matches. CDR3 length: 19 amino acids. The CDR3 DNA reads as TGTGCCAGCAGCTTAGCAAAAGCGGGAGGGCCCGCGAACACCGGGGAGCTGTTTTTT. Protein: CASSLAKAGGPANTGELFF.

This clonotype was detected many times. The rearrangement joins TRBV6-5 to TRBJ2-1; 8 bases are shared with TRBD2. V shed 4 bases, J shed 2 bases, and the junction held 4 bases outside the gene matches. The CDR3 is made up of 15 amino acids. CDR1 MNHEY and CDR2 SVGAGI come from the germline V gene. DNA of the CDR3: TGTGCCAGCAGTTCTTTTAGCGGGACCTACAATGAGCAGTTCTTC. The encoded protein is CASSSFSGTYNEQFF.

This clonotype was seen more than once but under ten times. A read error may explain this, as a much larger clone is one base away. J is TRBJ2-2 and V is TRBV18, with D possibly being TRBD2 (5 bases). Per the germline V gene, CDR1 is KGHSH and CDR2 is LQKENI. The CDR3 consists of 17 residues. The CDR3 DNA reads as TGTGCCAGCTCACCAGAAAGCTTGCCAGCCCAGACCGGGGAGCTGCTTTTT. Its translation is CASSPESLPAQTGELLF. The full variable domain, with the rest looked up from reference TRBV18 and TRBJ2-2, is NAGVMQNPRHLVRRRGQEARLRCSPMKGHSHVYWYRQLPEEGLKFMVYLQKENIIDESGMPKERFSAEFPKEGPSILRIQQVVRGDSAAYFCASSPESLPAQTGELLFGEGSRLTVL.